The sequence of this T cell receptor beta chain was determined in a study of blood T cell repertoires in COVID-19. Across the study: T cells, B-cell-depleted T cells, or PBMCs supplied cDNA or gDNA.

This table comes from immunoSEQ multiplex PCR, and its TCRdb copy is limited to in-frame clones, with some not included. This sample has more than 110,000 clones, with 84% found just once. Participants, about 18 to 95 years old, spanned about two dozen US areas. Cohort assignment relied on participant-reported clinical history. Trimming at V came to 4 bases and at J to 2 bases, leaving 11 bases not matched to a gene. The CDR3 is made up of 16 amino acids. In germline, CDR1 is SGHKS, CDR2 YYEKEE (reference sequence). In this sample, this clone turned up once. Sequencing was done on a sample of PBMCs or T cells enriched from blood (not recorded which). This chain connects TRBV5-5 to TRBJ2-5; TRBD2 matches at 7 bases. The receptor was derived from a middle-aged man with acute COVID-19. The CDR3 reads CASSPGPSGHQETQYF. The CDR3 nucleotides read TGTGCCAGCAGCCCGGGTCCTAGCGGCCATCAAGAGACCCAGTACTTC.